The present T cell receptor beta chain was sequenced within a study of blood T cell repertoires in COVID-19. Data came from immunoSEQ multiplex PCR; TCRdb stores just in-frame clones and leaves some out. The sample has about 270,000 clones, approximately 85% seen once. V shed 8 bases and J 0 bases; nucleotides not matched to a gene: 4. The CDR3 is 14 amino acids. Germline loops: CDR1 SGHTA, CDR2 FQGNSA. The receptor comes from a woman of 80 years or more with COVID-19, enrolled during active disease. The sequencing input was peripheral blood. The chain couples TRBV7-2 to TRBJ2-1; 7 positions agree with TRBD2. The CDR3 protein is CASERGDSYNEQFF. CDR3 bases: TGTGCCAGCGAACGGGGGGACTCCTACAATGAGCAGTTCTTC.